The 9 T cell receptor beta chains below were found in one sample sequenced in a study of T-cell memory formation after mild COVID-19. In TCRdb, the 5' RACE reads were re-called with MiXCR into one record per CDR3 protein. The data hold 80,000 to 90,000 distinct CDR3 sequences, with around 27% observed a single time. Source material: PBMCs or a T cell subset sorted from them (not recorded which). The receptors come from a man between 18 and 29 years old who had mild COVID-19 (a few samples of this study predate the infection). Cell type and time point are not known.

The rearrangement links TRBV7-3 to TRBJ1-1; a weak D match, TRBD1 (5 bases). CDR1 and CDR2 from the germline V gene are SGHTA and FQGTGA. V shed 5 bases and J shed 6 bases, with 16 bases lying between them. This CDR3 has 14 amino acids. CDR3 residues: CASSPLGGAAEAFF. Here the CDR3 DNA reads TGTGCCAGCAGCCCCCTCGGGGGAGCCGCTGAAGCTTTCTTT.

The J gene is TRBJ2-1, the V gene TRBV5-1; 15 bases match TRBD2. With V trimmed by 7 bases and J by 6 bases, 5 bases remained unmatched. Germline CDR1 is SGHRS and CDR2 is YFSETQ. This CDR3 region has 15 residues. The CDR3 protein is CASHPGLAGGNEQFF. The CDR3 nucleotides are TGCGCCAGCCACCCGGGACTAGCGGGGGGCAATGAGCAGTTCTTC.

This clonotype was counted a few times. The rearrangement uses TRBV5-1 and TRBJ2-2, with D hard to call. The CDR3 totals 15 residues. V lost 2 bases, J lost 6 bases, and 14 bases lay in between. The germline V gene encodes CDR1 SGHRS and CDR2 YFSETQ. CDR3 sequence: CASSLVVGPSGELFF. As DNA, the CDR3 is TGCGCCAGCAGCTTAGTAGTAGGGCCGTCCGGGGAGCTGTTTTTT.

The V and J genes are TRBV30 and TRBJ2-7; perhaps TRBD1 as D (6 bases). Germline V gene lookup returns CDR1 GTSNPN and CDR2 SVGIG (reference sequence). The CDR3 consists of 13 residues. The ends were cut back, 2 bases at V and 2 bases at J, with 10 bases in the middle. The CDR3 here is CAWSTQGTYEQYF. CDR3 nucleotides: TGTGCCTGGAGTACACAGGGCACCTACGAGCAGTACTTC. The whole variable domain, filled in from reference TRBV30 and TRBJ2-7, reads SQTIHQWPATLVQPVGSPLSLECTVEGTSNPNLYWYRQAAGRGLQLLFYSVGIGQISSEVPQNLSASRPQDRQFILSSKKLLLSDSGFYLCAWSTQGTYEQYFGPGTRLTVT.

The chain employs TRBV7-9 and TRBJ2-7, with 9 bases identical to TRBD1. The CDR3 is made up of 15 amino acids. Germline V gene lookup returns CDR1 SEHNR and CDR2 FQNEAQ (reference sequence). V was pared by 5 bases and J by 3 bases, with 8 bases of the junction left unmatched. The DNA for the CDR3 is TGTGCCAGCAGCCCGGGACAGGGTAAAGGCTACGAGCAGTACGTC. The encoded protein is CASSPGQGKGYEQYV.

This chain links TRBV2 with TRBJ1-1; 7 nucleotides match TRBD1. Germline V gives CDR1 SNHLY, CDR2 FYNNEI. Unmatched junction bases numbered 14, after V lost 2 bases and J lost 8 bases. CDR3 length: 16 amino acids. The DNA for the CDR3 is TGTGCCAGCAGTGAATTCGGGACAGCTGGGCTCTTGGAAGCTTTCTTT. Protein: CASSEFGTAGLLEAFF.

The chain carries TRBV20-1 and TRBJ2-3; TRBD2 matches at 12 bases. The V gene's germline CDR1 is DFQATT and CDR2 SNEGSKA (reference sequence). Trimming removed 0 bases from V and 0 bases from J; junction bases left unmatched: 4. The CDR3 covers 17 residues. The CDR3: CSARELAGGISTDTQYF. The CDR3 bases are TGCAGTGCTAGAGAACTAGCGGGGGGCATAAGCACAGATACGCAGTATTTT.

The chain links TRBV27 to TRBJ1-2; TRBD1 might be the D (6 bases). Germline CDR1 MNHEY, CDR2 SMNVEV (reference sequence). The CDR3 is made up of 14 amino acids. V gave up 1 base and J gave up 7 bases, with 13 bases separating them. The CDR3 region has the DNA TGTGCCAGCAGTTTATTGCCGGGGGGCTCTGGCTACACCTTC. This codes for CASSLLPGGSGYTF.

The chain combines TRBV7-3 with TRBJ2-5; weak D call: TRBD2 (6 bases). In germline, CDR1 is SGHTA, CDR2 FQGTGA. The CDR3 covers 13 residues. V was cut by 5 bases and J by 3 bases, with 10 bases left in between. The CDR3 is CASSAGEEETQYF. In nucleotides, the CDR3 is TGTGCCAGCAGCGCTGGGGAGGAAGAGACCCAGTACTTC.